This paragraph reports one T cell receptor beta chain. Its antigen is still unknown. The data belong to a study of beta chain features in type 1 diabetes. Study at large: The study examined about 110,000,000 sorted cells across all samples.

Notes on the study in general: Within each of all four CD4+ subsets, Type 1 diabetes patients had TCRB CDR3s that were moderately but significantly shorter.

TCRB transcripts that were expressed got sequenced, as all of the isolated RNA had been reverse transcribed. The data were produced by immunoSEQ multiplex PCR, yet TCRdb's version contains in-frame clones alone and is incomplete. The table records 160,000 or so clones, roughly 10% of them present only once. The sequencing input was central memory CD4+ T cells from blood. The clonotype originates from a woman in her twenties or thirties with type 1 diabetes.

CDR3 sequence reads: CASSNRDRGYTEAFF. CDR3 coding DNA: TGTGCCAGTAGTAACCGGGACAGGGGGTACACTGAAGCTTTCTTT. This chain joins TRBV19 and TRBJ1-1; TRBD1 matches 11 bases. This CDR3 contains 15 residues. Germline V gene data show CDR1 as LNHDA and CDR2 as SQIVND (reference sequence). The ends lost 4 bases at V and 3 bases at J; junction bases unmatched: 4. Full variable domain (missing parts from reference TRBV19 and TRBJ1-1): DGGITQSPKYLFRKEGQNVTLSCEQNLNHDAMYWYRQDPGQGLRLIYYSQIVNDFQKGDIAEGYSVSREKKESFPLTVTSAQKNPTAFYLCASSNRDRGYTEAFFGQGTRLTVV.